This TCR beta chain was sequenced in a study of T cells in Graves' hyperthyroidism and ophthalmopathy. Study observations and caveats: Using 13 V-J features, a model discriminated ophthalmopathy from stable hyperthyroidism. Most thyroid clonotypes with frequency above 0.001 were detected in blood.

In the case of this clonotype: Its antigen is unidentified.

From RNA transcripts, TCR beta CDR3 regions were amplified. The HTBI primer set served for first-round RT-PCR of the TCR CDR3. TCRdb itself ran the multiplex PCR reads through MiXCR, one entry per CDR3 protein. The sample has some 570,000 distinct CDR3 sequences, 15% to 20% seen once. Ophthalmopathy patients all had a Clinical Activity Score of at least 3, a NOSPECS grade of at least 4 and disease under 3 months old. The diagnoses drew upon clinical symptoms, serum thyroxine and TRAb, thyroid ultrasound and orbital computed tomography. The CDR3 has 14 amino acids. V shed 6 bases, J shed 10 bases, and the junction held 9 bases outside the gene matches. Germline V gene lookup returns CDR1 MDHEN and CDR2 SYDVKM.

Sequenced sample: blood. This receptor was identified in a woman between 18 and 30 years old with Graves' ophthalmopathy. This chain joins TRBV28 and TRBJ2-1, with 10 bases fitting TRBD2. CDR3 sequence reads: CASSDPSGRSEQFF. The CDR3 bases are TGTGCCAGCAGCGACCCTAGCGGGAGATCAGAGCAGTTCTTC.